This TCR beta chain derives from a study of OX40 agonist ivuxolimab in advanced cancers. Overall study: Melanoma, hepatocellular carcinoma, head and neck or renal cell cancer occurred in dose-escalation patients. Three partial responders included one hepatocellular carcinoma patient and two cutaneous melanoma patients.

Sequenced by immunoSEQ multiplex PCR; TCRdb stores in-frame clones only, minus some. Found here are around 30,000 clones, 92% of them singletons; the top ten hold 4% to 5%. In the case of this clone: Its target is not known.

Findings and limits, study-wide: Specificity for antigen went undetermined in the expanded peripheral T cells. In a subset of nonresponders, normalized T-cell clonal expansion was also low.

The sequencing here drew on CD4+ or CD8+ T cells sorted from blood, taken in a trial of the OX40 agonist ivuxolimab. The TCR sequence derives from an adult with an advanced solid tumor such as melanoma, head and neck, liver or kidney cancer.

The CDR3: CASSPTPGLAGANYEQYF. CDR3 coding DNA: TGTGCCAGCAGCCCCACGCCGGGACTAGCGGGAGCGAACTACGAGCAGTACTTC. This sequence joins TRBV11-2 and TRBJ2-7; TRBD2 matches 14 bases. V lost 5 bases and J lost 3; bases outside the gene matches: 12. CDR1 SGHAT and CDR2 FQNNGV come from the germline V gene. The CDR3 loop spans 18 amino acids.